This record covers a single T cell receptor (beta chain). Its antigen is not known. The sample belongs to a study of shared clonotypes between healthy human individuals. Study summary: Donors consisted of a couple of women and a few men between 18 and 49.

Method: immunoSEQ multiplex PCR; TCRdb's copy keeps in-frame clones and lacks some. The data hold approximately 97,000 clones, with roughly two thirds observed a single time. Regarding the study as a whole: The study found 4.5% to 5% of naive CD4 clonotypes shared across a few donors.

Per the germline V gene, CDR1 is PRHDT and CDR2 is FYEKMQ (reference sequence). The CDR3 totals 21 residues. J gave up 1 base and V 2 bases, and 14 bases lay outside the gene matches. The clonotype was recovered from a man aged 25-40 years in good health. This chain uses TRBV13 with TRBJ2-1; 13 nucleotides agree with TRBD2. The source material was memory CD8+ T cells sorted from blood. Subset: CD45RO+ cells pooled with CCR7-negative TemRA cells. The CDR3 DNA reads as TGTGCCAGCAGCTTATCTGTCGCGGGACTAGCGGGGAAGGGATCCTACAATGAGCAGTTCTTC. Amino acids: CASSLSVAGLAGKGSYNEQFF.